These 29 T cell receptor beta chains came from one sample sequenced in a study of shared T cell receptors in the human thymus. Sequenced by immunoSEQ multiplex PCR; TCRdb stores in-frame clones only, minus some. This sample has 500,000 to 750,000 clones, with approximately 88% found just once. These same records also appear under a second study, on human thymus T cells.

The sequencing sample was made of thymocytes. These receptors were taken from a boy less than two years old with a congenital heart defect.

The rearrangement links TRBV30 to TRBJ2-3; TRBD2 aligns across 9 bases. The J segment lost 2 bases and the V segment lost 0 bases, leaving 6 bases of the junction unmatched. This CDR3 is built from 16 residues. CDR1 and CDR2 from the germline V gene are GTSNPN and SVGIG (reference sequence). The CDR3 sequence is CAWSVQLAGDTDTQYF. The CDR3 nucleotides are TGTGCCTGGAGTGTACAGTTAGCGGGAGACACAGATACGCAGTATTTT.

This chain joins TRBV15 and TRBJ2-7; weak D call: TRBD2 (5 bases). The CDR3 has 15 amino acids. Germline-derived CDR1 and CDR2 are LNHNV and YYDKDF (reference sequence). The V and J ends lost 5 bases and 2 bases respectively, with 16 bases between them. The CDR3 DNA follows: TGTGCCACCAGCGGATATAGCGTCCCAACCTACGAGCAGTACTTC. Translating it yields CATSGYSVPTYEQYF.

The rearrangement uses TRBV27 and TRBJ2-7; 10 positions match TRBD2. V gave up 10 bases and J gave up 2 bases; unmatched junction bases: 11. Germline V gene lookup returns CDR1 MNHEY and CDR2 SMNVEV (reference sequence). This CDR3 spans 15 amino acids. The CDR3 coding sequence is TGTGCCATCCGCCGGACTAGCGGTTACACCTACGAGCAGTACTTC. Translation gives CAIRRTSGYTYEQYF.

The rearrangement uses TRBV7-2 and TRBJ2-5; 11 bases are shared with TRBD1. CDR1 is SGHTA, CDR2 FQGNSA, per germline. The CDR3 is made up of 15 amino acids. The V segment lost 5 bases and the J segment 5 bases; nucleotides outside the gene matches: 7. CDR3 amino acids: CASSDRDRGWETQYF. In nucleotides, the CDR3 is TGTGCCAGCAGCGACCGGGACAGGGGGTGGGAGACCCAGTACTTC.

The chain couples TRBV4-3 to TRBJ1-4, with TRBD1 as a possible D gene (5 bases). The CDR3 sequence is 15 residues long. With 1 base removed from V and 5 bases from J, the gap between germline ends came to 11 bases. Germline V gene data show CDR1 as LGHNA and CDR2 as YSLEER. The CDR3 here is CASSQVGGKNEKLFF. CDR3 DNA sequence: TGCGCCAGCAGCCAAGTCGGGGGAAAGAATGAAAAACTGTTTTTT.

Here the CDR3 DNA reads TGCGCCAGCAGCCAGAAGGGGCCTAGCGGAGGAGGAGGAGAGACCCAGTACTTC. Translation: CASSQKGPSGGGGETQYF. This chain joins TRBV4-3 and TRBJ2-5, with 7 bases fitting TRBD2. CDR1 LGHNA and CDR2 YSLEER come from the germline V gene. V gave up 3 bases and J gave up 4 bases; unmatched junction bases: 17. CDR3 size: 18 residues.

The chain couples TRBV11-3 to TRBJ1-1; TRBD1 matches 11 bases. Germline CDR1 and CDR2: SGHNT and YENEEA. V gave up 1 base and J gave up 0 bases; unmatched junction bases: 7. The CDR3 spans 18 residues. CDR3 residues: CASSLALGTGGLNTEAFF. DNA for the CDR3: TGTGCCAGCAGCTTAGCCCTTGGGACAGGGGGTTTGAACACTGAAGCTTTCTTT.

The chain carries TRBV6-5 and TRBJ2-1; the D gene is possibly TRBD2 (5 bases). The CDR3 loop spans 15 amino acids. Germline V gene data show CDR1 as MNHEY and CDR2 as SVGAGI. V lost 7 bases, J lost 4 bases, and 17 bases lay in between. The CDR3: CASTRRRAGYNEQFF. The CDR3 DNA sequence: TGTGCCAGCACCCGAAGGCGGGCTGGATACAATGAGCAGTTCTTC.

The genes are TRBV27 and TRBJ1-2; D is unclear. Germline V gene sequence: CDR1 MNHEY, CDR2 SMNVEV (reference sequence). This CDR3 comprises 14 residues. The V and J ends lost 5 bases and 2 bases respectively, with 12 bases between them. CDR3 protein: CASSIKQWNYGYTF. The CDR3 region has the DNA TGTGCCAGCAGTATAAAACAGTGGAACTATGGCTACACCTTC.

The chain recombines TRBV9 with TRBJ2-7; D ambiguous. With 0 bases removed from V and 3 bases from J, the gap between germline ends came to 7 bases. CDR3 length: 13 residues. Germline V gene sequence: CDR1 SGDLS, CDR2 YYNGEE. Written as DNA, the CDR3 is TGTGCCAGCAGCGTAGGGCGGAACTACGAGCAGTACTTC. This encodes CASSVGRNYEQYF.

The V call is TRBV7-2, the J call TRBJ2-7, with 9 bases that match TRBD1. The V gene's germline CDR1 is SGHTA and CDR2 FQGNSA. After removal of 5 bases from V and 7 bases from J, the junction contained 12 bases not matched to a gene. The CDR3 contains 15 residues. CDR3 nucleotide sequence: TGTGCCAGCAGCGCCTACTACAGGGGGCTGGGTGAGCAGTACTTC. Its protein is CASSAYYRGLGEQYF.

The rearrangement links TRBV5-4 to TRBJ2-3; maybe TRBD1 (5 bases). With 4 bases removed from V and 4 bases from J, the gap between germline ends came to 13 bases. Germline V gives CDR1 SGHNT, CDR2 YYREEE (reference sequence). The CDR3 is 14 residues long. The DNA for the CDR3 is TGTGCCAGCAGCCCCGACAGATTCGCAGATACGCAGTATTTT. This translates into CASSPDRFADTQYF.

In this sample, this clone turned up a few times. The rearrangement links TRBV5-6 to TRBJ2-3; weak D call: TRBD1 (7 bases). V shed 6 bases and J shed 0 bases, with 17 bases lying between them. Germline-derived CDR1 and CDR2 are SGHDT and YYEEEE. The CDR3 is made up of 16 amino acids. The DNA for the CDR3 is TGTGCCAGCACCGGAGGGACAGCCAGTAGCACAGATACGCAGTATTTT. This translates into CASTGGTASSTDTQYF.

The chain joins TRBV15 to TRBJ1-4; 7 positions match TRBD1. J was trimmed by 8 bases and V by 5 bases; bases with no gene match: 14. The CDR3 sequence is 16 residues long. The germline gives CDR1 LNHNV, CDR2 YYDKDF (reference sequence). The CDR3 spells CATSARQGVLVEKLFF. The CDR3 region has the DNA TGTGCCACCAGCGCACGACAGGGTGTTCTGGTGGAAAAACTGTTTTTT.

Of note for this clone: Other DNA sequences of this sample code for an identical CDR3. The V and J genes are TRBV27 and TRBJ2-1, with TRBD2 identical over 10 bases. Germline CDR1 is MNHEY and CDR2 is SMNVEV (reference sequence). This CDR3 contains 15 residues. The J segment lost 2 bases and the V segment lost 2 bases, leaving 0 bases of the junction unmatched. The CDR3 DNA reads as TGTGCCAGCAGTTTACTAGCGGGGGCCTACAATGAGCAGTTCTTC. Amino acid sequence: CASSLLAGAYNEQFF.

V is TRBV5-1 and J is TRBJ2-2, with 8 bases that match TRBD1. The CDR3 is 16 amino acids. Trimming removed 4 bases from V and 4 bases from J; junction bases left unmatched: 9. Germline lookup yields CDR1 SGHRS and CDR2 YFSETQ. CDR3 sequence reads: CASSLGQGLCTGELFF. CDR3 nucleotide sequence: TGCGCCAGCAGCCTAGGACAGGGTCTTTGCACCGGGGAGCTGTTTTTT.

This rearrangement joins TRBV29-1 to TRBJ1-2; 8 nucleotides align to TRBD1. The J segment lost 7 bases and the V segment lost 1 base, leaving 11 bases of the junction unmatched. This CDR3 contains 15 residues. Germline V lookup: CDR1 SQVTM, CDR2 ANQGSEA. DNA of the CDR3: TGCAGCGTTGAAGGTGGCCCAGGGGGCTTTGGTGGCTACACCTTC. This encodes CSVEGGPGGFGGYTF.

This chain joins TRBV5-3 and TRBJ2-5, with TRBD2 identical over 9 bases. TRBV5-3 belongs to the ORF category, with a function that is uncertain. The V gene end was trimmed by 0 bases and the J gene end by 1 base; junction bases not matched to a gene: 4. This CDR3 has 16 residues. CDR3 in DNA: TGTGCCAGAAGCTTGGGGACTAGCGCCCTCCAAGAGACCCAGTACTTC. The encoded protein is CARSLGTSALQETQYF.

The chain couples TRBV10-1 to TRBJ1-2, with no clear D. Looked up from germline, CDR1 is WNHNN and CDR2 is SYGVQD (reference sequence). Trimming took 0 bases from V and 4 from J, leaving 15 bases between them. This CDR3 contains 16 residues. CDR3 coding DNA: TGCGCCAGCAGTGAGTCTACAGCCCTCGATATCTATGGCTACACCTTC. This translates into CASSESTALDIYGYTF.

This sequence joins TRBV5-1 and TRBJ2-3; TRBD1 agrees at 7 bases. Germline V gene data show CDR1 as SGHRS and CDR2 as YFSETQ. CDR3 length: 13 amino acids. V trimming: 5 bases; J trimming: 6 bases; junction bases outside the gene matches: 6. The CDR3, as DNA: TGCGCCAGCAGTCACAGGGGACGGGATACGCAGTATTTT. Amino acids: CASSHRGRDTQYF. The complete variable domain, with remaining parts taken from reference TRBV5-1 and TRBJ2-3, reads KAGVTQTPRYLIKTRGQQVTLSCSPISGHRSVSWYQQTPGQGLQFLFEYFSETQRNKGNFPGRFSGRQFSNSRSEMNVSTLELGDSALYLCASSHRGRDTQYFGPGTRLTVL.

The DNA of the CDR3 is TGTGCCAGCAGCCCCCAGACAGGGGGCATCGTGAACACTGAAGCTTTCTTT. It translates to CASSPQTGGIVNTEAFF. The genes are TRBV7-9 and TRBJ1-1; 10 positions match TRBD1. CDR1 is SEHNR and CDR2 is FQNEAQ in the germline V gene (reference sequence). The trim removed 5 bases at V and 0 bases at J, leaving 9 bases unmatched. The CDR3 extends over 17 amino acids.

This rearrangement joins TRBV7-9 to TRBJ2-7; TRBD2 aligns across 7 bases. Unmatched junction bases numbered 12, after V lost 5 bases and J lost 2 bases. The CDR3 contains 16 residues. Germline V gene data show CDR1 as SEHNR and CDR2 as FQNEAQ (reference sequence). The CDR3 DNA is TGTGCCAGCAGCCCGCAGGCTAGCGGAGCTACCTACGAGCAGTACTTC. Amino acids: CASSPQASGATYEQYF.

This sequence joins TRBV5-1 and TRBJ2-3; 11 bases line up with TRBD2. Losses at the gene ends were 2 bases for V and 2 bases for J; bases not matched to a gene: 7. CDR3 length equals 17 residues. Germline CDR1 SGHRS, CDR2 YFSETQ. CDR3: CASSLLAGEGHTDTQYF. CDR3 DNA: TGCGCCAGCAGCTTACTAGCGGGAGAGGGGCACACAGATACGCAGTATTTT.

The V and J genes are TRBV27 and TRBJ1-1; D is ambiguous. This CDR3 region has 13 residues. The V gene lost 6 bases and the J gene lost 7 bases, with 15 bases spanning the gap. CDR1 and CDR2 from the germline V gene are MNHEY and SMNVEV (reference sequence). This CDR3 is CASSHRGSSEAFF. The CDR3 bases are TGTGCCAGCAGCCACAGAGGGAGTAGTGAAGCTTTCTTT.

This chain joins TRBV5-6 and TRBJ2-5; 12 nucleotides match TRBD1. V lost 4 bases and J lost 4; bases outside the gene matches: 5. Germline CDR1 is SGHDT and CDR2 is YYEEEE. CDR3 length: 15 amino acids. CDR3 loop: CASSQGTGGPETQYF. The CDR3 coding sequence is TGTGCCAGCAGCCAGGGGACAGGGGGCCCAGAGACCCAGTACTTC.

The V call is TRBV5-1, the J call TRBJ2-7; 10 bases match TRBD2. Germline CDR1 SGHRS, CDR2 YFSETQ. The CDR3 sequence is 18 residues long. The ends lost 0 bases at V and 0 bases at J; junction bases unmatched: 9. The DNA of the CDR3 is TGCGCCAGCAGCTTGGCCAGAACTAGCGGGATGTCCTCCTACGAGCAGTACTTC. This encodes CASSLARTSGMSSYEQYF. The entire variable domain, with the rest obtained from reference TRBV5-1 and TRBJ2-7, is as follows: KAGVTQTPRYLIKTRGQQVTLSCSPISGHRSVSWYQQTPGQGLQFLFEYFSETQRNKGNFPGRFSGRQFSNSRSEMNVSTLELGDSALYLCASSLARTSGMSSYEQYFGPGTRLTVT.

The J gene is TRBJ2-7, the V gene TRBV14; 8 positions match TRBD2. V dropped 0 bases and J dropped 4; count of bases not matched to a gene: 14. This CDR3 spans 18 amino acids. CDR1 SGHDN and CDR2 FVKESK come from the germline V gene. CDR3 residues: CASSQDARTSQVGYEQYF. The CDR3 DNA is TGTGCCAGCAGCCAAGATGCTCGGACTAGCCAAGTGGGGTACGAGCAGTACTTC.

V usage is TRBV20-1 and J usage is TRBJ1-1, with unresolved D. This CDR3 region has 11 residues. Looked up from germline, CDR1 is DFQATT and CDR2 is SNEGSKA (reference sequence). Deletions cut 4 bases from V and 3 bases from J, with 6 bases between. The CDR3, as DNA: TGCAGTGCTAAGAGGTACACTGAAGCTTTCTTT. Its translation: CSAKRYTEAFF.

The sample holds one count of this clone. The V gene is TRBV7-3, the J gene TRBJ2-3; 8 bases line up with TRBD2. Per germline, CDR1 SGHTA and CDR2 FQGTGA. This CDR3 region has 19 residues. Losses at the gene ends were 2 bases for V and 4 bases for J; bases not matched to a gene: 17. The DNA for the CDR3 is TGTGCCAGCAGCTTATTCTTGGCTAGCGGGCTTCCCCCCCCAGATACGCAGTATTTT. This gives the protein CASSLFLASGLPPPDTQYF.